The 21 T cell receptor beta chains listed next were all sequenced from one sample in a study of monozygotic twins with inflammatory bowel disease. TCRdb derives one entry per CDR3 protein from the 5' RACE reads, leaving out DNA. Its clone listing holds 150,000 to 200,000 distinct CDR3 sequences. Material: blood. All receptors come from a human donor with ulcerative colitis or Crohn's disease, or a healthy co-twin of an affected twin (not recorded which).

This chain connects TRBV18 to TRBJ2-7. The CDR3 is 13 amino acids. Germline-derived CDR1 and CDR2 are KGHSH and LQKENI. The CDR3 spells CASSYSRFYEQYF.

The V and J genes are TRBV5-1 and TRBJ1-2; TCRdb proposes TRBD1, but this gene call is untestable without DNA. CDR3 size: 15 residues. Germline V gene sequence: CDR1 SGHRS, CDR2 YFSETQ. CDR3 residues: CASSEQGVSNYGYTF.

V gene TRBV4-1 combines with J gene TRBJ1-5. CDR3 length equals 16 residues. Germline-derived CDR1 and CDR2 are MGHRA and YSYEKL. CDR3 region: CASSQETLSSNQPQHF.

The rearrangement joins TRBV7-2 to TRBJ1-3. The CDR3 sequence is 15 residues long. Per the germline V gene, CDR1 is SGHTA and CDR2 is FQGNSA. The CDR3 sequence: CASSPLPDSGNTIYF.

The V gene is TRBV7-9, the J gene TRBJ2-7; the D call from TCRdb, TRBD1, cannot be confirmed without DNA. Germline CDR1 is SEHNR and CDR2 is FQNEAQ (reference sequence). There are 11 residues in the CDR3. The CDR3 loop is CASSLVGQPYF.

This sequence joins TRBV24-1 and TRBJ2-1; TCRdb's assignment of TRBD1 cannot be checked, as there is no DNA. Germline V gives CDR1 KGHDR, CDR2 SFDVKD. The CDR3 has 15 amino acids. Here the CDR3 reads CATSDTGTGRNEQFF.

The V call is TRBV3-1, the J call TRBJ1-1. Germline-derived CDR1 and CDR2 are LGHDT and YNNKEL (reference sequence). The CDR3 runs 14 residues. The CDR3 is CASSQVDTNTEAFF.

The chain joins TRBV5-1 to TRBJ2-7; TCRdb names TRBD2, which stays unverified in the absence of DNA. This CDR3 has 14 amino acids. CDR1 is SGHRS and CDR2 is YFSETQ in the germline V gene. CDR3 protein: CASSSLAGEGEQYF.

This chain links TRBV19 with TRBJ2-3; TCRdb designates TRBD2, a call that cannot be tested without DNA. The germline V gene encodes CDR1 LNHDA and CDR2 SQIVND (reference sequence). This CDR3 is built from 15 residues. The CDR3: CASSTSGRSTDTQYF.

The rearrangement uses TRBV4-2 and TRBJ2-2; TCRdb lists TRBD2, though no DNA is available to test this call. The CDR3 totals 18 residues. CDR1 is LGHNA, CDR2 YNFKEQ, per germline. The CDR3: CASSQGLAGTPATGELFF.

The genes are TRBV7-9 and TRBJ1-4. Germline-derived CDR1 and CDR2 are SEHNR and FQNEAQ (reference sequence). This CDR3 region has 14 residues. The CDR3 loop reads CASSPTGTNEKLFF. The full variable domain, its missing parts supplied by reference TRBV7-9 and TRBJ1-4, is DTGVSQNPRHKITKRGQNVTFRCDPISEHNRLYWYRQTLGQGPEFLTYFQNEAQLEKSRLLSDRFSAERPKGSFSTLEIQRTEQGDSAMYLCASSPTGTNEKLFFGSGTQLSVL.

This chain joins TRBV29-1 and TRBJ2-1; TCRdb proposes TRBD1, but this gene call is untestable without DNA. Germline loops: CDR1 SQVTM, CDR2 ANQGSEA. The CDR3 is made up of 11 amino acids. This CDR3 is CSVRTGNEQFF.

The chain uses TRBV6-1 and TRBJ2-3; TCRdb outputs TRBD2, but without DNA this stays unchecked. The germline V gene encodes CDR1 MNHNS and CDR2 SASEGT. The CDR3 sequence is 16 residues long. Here the CDR3 reads CASTKWAGSGTDTQYF.

The rearrangement links TRBV6-4 to TRBJ1-4. This CDR3 contains 14 residues. Looked up from germline, CDR1 is MRHNA and CDR2 is SNTAGT. The CDR3 sequence: CASSATATNEKLFF.

The chain couples TRBV12-3 or TRBV12-4 to TRBJ2-5. CDR3 length equals 12 residues. The chain's CDR3 is CASSFGEETQYF.

The J gene is TRBJ2-1, the V gene TRBV5-1; TCRdb selects TRBD2, and the lack of DNA leaves this call unchecked. Germline CDR1 reads SGHRS; CDR2 reads YFSETQ. This CDR3 contains 17 residues. The CDR3 here is CASSLVFGLANYNEQFF. The whole variable domain, filled in from reference TRBV5-1 and TRBJ2-1, reads KAGVTQTPRYLIKTRGQQVTLSCSPISGHRSVSWYQQTPGQGLQFLFEYFSETQRNKGNFPGRFSGRQFSNSRSEMNVSTLELGDSALYLCASSLVFGLANYNEQFFGPGTRLTVL.

This chain's CDR3 is CASSNFMGLAVSNEQFF. This chain connects TRBV7-3 to TRBJ2-1; checking the TCRdb D call of TRBD2 is not possible without DNA. This CDR3 spans 17 amino acids. Germline lookup yields CDR1 SGHTA and CDR2 FQGTGA.

The chain couples TRBV25-1 to TRBJ2-1; TCRdb proposes TRBD1, but this gene call is untestable without DNA. The germline gives CDR1 MGHDK, CDR2 SYGVNS. CDR3 length: 15 amino acids. CDR3 in amino acids: CASSDLRRGGYEQYF.

The chain carries TRBV7-6 and TRBJ2-2. The CDR3 runs to 16 residues. Germline V gene lookup returns CDR1 SGHVS and CDR2 FNYEAQ. This CDR3 reads CASSLEWPVNTGELFF. Complete variable domain (other parts from reference TRBV7-6 and TRBJ2-2): GAGVSQSPRYKVTKRGQDVALRCDPISGHVSLYWYRQALGQGPEFLTYFNYEAQQDKSGLPNDRFSAERPEGSISTLTIQRTEQRDSAMYRCASSLEWPVNTGELFFGEGSRLTVL.

The J gene is TRBJ2-1, the V gene TRBV24-1; the D call from TCRdb, TRBD1, cannot be confirmed without DNA. Germline values: CDR1 KGHDR, CDR2 SFDVKD. This CDR3 contains 14 residues. CDR3 sequence: CATSPGHRTDEQFF.

The rearrangement uses TRBV24-1 and TRBJ2-1. Germline V gene sequence: CDR1 KGHDR, CDR2 SFDVKD. The CDR3 is 11 residues long. The CDR3 region is CATGGQNEQFF.